What follows are 27 T cell receptor beta chains derived from one specimen sequenced in a study of blood T cell repertoires in COVID-19. Assay used: immunoSEQ multiplex PCR; TCRdb lists only in-frame clones, some missing. Among some 100,000 clones listed, roughly 80% were seen once. Sequenced: peripheral blood. All receptors come from a man of 80 years or more with active or convalescent COVID-19.

In nucleotides, the CDR3 is TGTGCCAGCAGCTTGTTGCAGGTTTTTAACTATGGCTACACCTTC. Protein product: CASSLLQVFNYGYTF. V usage is TRBV5-6 and J usage is TRBJ1-2, with D unclear. Trimming shortened V by 1 base and J by 1 base, and 11 bases separated the two germline ends. This CDR3 comprises 15 residues. Germline V CDR1 and CDR2: SGHDT, YYEEEE. Using reference TRBV5-6 and TRBJ1-2 for the parts outside the CDR3, the full variable domain is DAGVTQSPTHLIKTRGQQVTLRCSPKSGHDTVSWYQQALGQGPQFIFQYYEEEERQRGNFPDRFSGHQFPNYSSELNVNALLLGDSALYLCASSLLQVFNYGYTFGSGTRLTVV.

This chain joins TRBV6-5 and TRBJ1-3; D unclear. From germline, CDR1 is MNHEY and CDR2 SVGAGI. The CDR3 is made up of 14 amino acids. Trimming stripped 6 bases from V and 0 bases from J, with 9 bases between. CDR3 sequence: CASSRDTSGNTIYF. The CDR3, as DNA: TGTGCCAGCAGCCGAGACACCTCTGGAAACACCATATATTTT.

The chain joins TRBV30 to TRBJ2-5; 10 positions match TRBD2. In germline, CDR1 is GTSNPN, CDR2 SVGIG (reference sequence). The CDR3 sequence is 14 residues long. V was clipped by 5 bases and J by 6 bases; unmatched bases: 9. The CDR3 region is CAWGPGTSVKTQYF. The CDR3 region has the DNA TGTGCCTGGGGTCCGGGGACTAGCGTGAAGACCCAGTACTTC. The full variable domain, in which reference TRBV30 and TRBJ2-5 provide the parts outside the CDR3, is SQTIHQWPATLVQPVGSPLSLECTVEGTSNPNLYWYRQAAGRGLQLLFYSVGIGQISSEVPQNLSASRPQDRQFILSSKKLLLSDSGFYLCAWGPGTSVKTQYFGPGTRLLVL.

The gene calls are TRBV7-8 and TRBJ1-1; unclear D gene. The CDR3 spans 11 residues. Trimming took 6 bases from V and 4 from J, leaving 6 bases between them. CDR1 is SGHVS, CDR2 FQNEAQ, per germline. The CDR3 nucleotides read TGTGCCAGCAGTTCCCGCACTGAAGCTTTCTTT. Amino acids: CASSSRTEAFF.

The V and J genes are TRBV9 and TRBJ2-7; the D gene is possibly TRBD1 (6 bases). V was clipped by 0 bases and J by 5 bases, with 9 bases between them. CDR3 length: 13 residues. From germline, CDR1 is SGDLS and CDR2 YYNGEE. This CDR3 is CASSVAGADEQYF. The CDR3 DNA reads TGTGCCAGCAGCGTAGCAGGGGCGGACGAGCAGTACTTC.

The chain is built from TRBV7-8 and TRBJ1-3; 7 positions agree with TRBD1. V shed 5 bases, J shed 0 bases, and the junction held 7 bases outside the gene matches. Per germline, CDR1 SGHVS and CDR2 FQNEAQ. The CDR3 is 16 amino acids. As DNA, the CDR3 is TGTGCCAGCAGCCTTAGACAGGGAAGCTCTGGAAACACCATATATTTT. Protein: CASSLRQGSSGNTIYF.

The rearrangement links TRBV5-1 to TRBJ2-2; 9 nucleotides line up with TRBD1. This CDR3 is built from 15 residues. Trimming at V came to 4 bases and at J to 3 bases, leaving 4 bases not matched to a gene. Germline values: CDR1 SGHRS, CDR2 YFSETQ. CDR3 protein: CASSTDRGDTGELFF. The CDR3 DNA sequence: TGCGCCAGCAGCACGGACAGGGGTGACACCGGGGAGCTGTTTTTT.

This chain connects TRBV11-3 to TRBJ2-1, with D possibly TRBD1 on 5 matching bases. This CDR3 region has 15 residues. The V and J ends lost 0 bases and 6 bases respectively, with 12 bases between them. Germline V gene data show CDR1 as SGHNT and CDR2 as YENEEA. The CDR3 is CASSLEQGLGNEQFF. DNA for the CDR3: TGTGCCAGCAGCTTAGAGCAGGGTTTGGGCAATGAGCAGTTCTTC. Filled out from reference TRBV11-3 and TRBJ2-1, the complete variable domain reads EAGVVQSPRYKIIEKKQPVAFWCNPISGHNTLYWYLQNLGQGPELLIRYENEEAVDDSQLPKDRFSAERLKGVDSTLKIQPAELGDSAVYLCASSLEQGLGNEQFFGPGTRLTVL.

This clone was picked up a small number of times. The rearrangement uses TRBV10-3 and TRBJ1-6; D possibly corresponds to TRBD1 (5 bases). CDR1 is ENHRY, CDR2 SYGVKD, per germline. The length of the CDR3 is 13 residues. V dropped 4 bases and J dropped 11 bases, with 12 bases sitting between them. CDR3 region: CAISGQGETPLHF. The DNA of the CDR3 is TGTGCCATCAGTGGTCAGGGTGAGACACCCCTCCACTTT.

The CDR3 reads CASSQDGGSLAEKLFF. CDR3 nucleotide sequence: TGCGCCAGCAGCCAAGACGGGGGATCATTGGCTGAAAAACTGTTTTTT. This sequence joins TRBV4-3 and TRBJ1-4, with a weak D call TRBD1 (5 bases). Trimming took 0 bases from V and 7 from J, leaving 15 bases between them. The CDR3 is 16 residues long. Germline assignment: CDR1 LGHNA and CDR2 YSLEER.

The chain combines TRBV6-5 with TRBJ1-2; D remains unclear. The ends were cut back, 3 bases at V and 6 bases at J, with 11 bases in the middle. Germline V gives CDR1 MNHEY, CDR2 SVGAGI. The CDR3 spans 13 residues. Here the CDR3 DNA reads TGTGCCAGCAGTTATCGAGGTTTCGATGGCTACACCTTC. Residues: CASSYRGFDGYTF.

The chain links TRBV6-2 or TRBV6-3 to TRBJ2-1, with TRBD2 matching over 10 bases. Unmatched junction bases numbered 5, after V lost 5 bases and J lost 1 base. Germline values: CDR1 MNHEY, CDR2 SVGEGT. This CDR3 comprises 16 residues. This CDR3 is CASSGLAGVSYNEQFF. CDR3 DNA: TGTGCCAGCAGTGGCCTAGCGGGGGTATCCTACAATGAGCAGTTCTTC.

The rearrangement joins TRBV6-5 to TRBJ1-1; D gene unclear. Germline lookup yields CDR1 MNHEY and CDR2 SVGAGI. Trimming shortened V by 5 bases and J by 3 bases, and 10 bases separated the two germline ends. The CDR3 extends over 13 amino acids. CDR3 loop: CASSPSLHTEAFF. The CDR3 nucleotides are TGTGCCAGCAGTCCGAGCCTACACACTGAAGCTTTCTTT.

This chain connects TRBV4-1 to TRBJ2-2; D not resolved. The CDR3 runs to 14 residues. V shed 1 base and J shed 5 bases, with 8 bases lying between them. The germline gives CDR1 MGHRA, CDR2 YSYEKL. The CDR3 protein is CASSQVAGTGELFF. DNA of the CDR3: TGCGCCAGCAGCCAAGTGGCCGGGACCGGGGAGCTGTTTTTT.

The genes are TRBV19 and TRBJ2-3, with TRBD2 matching over 9 bases. V lost 3 bases and J lost 3; bases outside the gene matches: 4. Germline V lookup: CDR1 LNHDA, CDR2 SQIVND (reference sequence). There are 15 residues in the CDR3. Written as DNA, the CDR3 is TGTGCCAGTAGTATGAGGCTAGCGGGGACAGATACGCAGTATTTT. Amino acid sequence: CASSMRLAGTDTQYF.

The chain links TRBV9 to TRBJ2-1, with TRBD2 as a possible D gene (6 bases). Germline V gives CDR1 SGDLS, CDR2 YYNGEE. This CDR3 is built from 16 residues. V was cut by 2 bases and J by 9 bases, with 21 bases left in between. As DNA, the CDR3 is TGTGCCAGCAGCGTCCCCCCCGTAGCGGCCGACGCTGAGCAGTTCTTC. Translated, it gives CASSVPPVAADAEQFF.

This chain connects TRBV6-5 to TRBJ2-1; possibly TRBD2 for D (6 bases). This CDR3 has 12 amino acids. V lost 6 bases to trimming and J lost 4 bases, with 7 bases between them. CDR1 MNHEY and CDR2 SVGAGI come from the germline V gene. In DNA, the CDR3 is TGTGCCAGCAGGGAGGGGTACAATGAGCAGTTCTTC. Residues: CASREGYNEQFF.

The CDR3 here is CASRPPTGWNTIYF. DNA for the CDR3: TGTGCCAGCAGACCCCCGACAGGGTGGAACACCATATATTTT. The chain joins TRBV2 to TRBJ1-3; 7 bases match TRBD1. V lost 6 bases and J lost 7; bases outside the gene matches: 9. Germline CDR1 SNHLY, CDR2 FYNNEI. This CDR3 spans 14 amino acids.

The chain carries TRBV3-1 (or the pseudogene TRBV3-2) and TRBJ1-4; D not certain. Germline values: CDR1 LGHDT, CDR2 YNNKEL (reference sequence). Trimming removed 4 bases from V and 8 bases from J, with 8 bases in between. The CDR3 loop spans 12 amino acids. The DNA of the CDR3 is TGTGCCAGCAGCCCCCGGAGGGAAAAACTGTTTTTT. This sequence encodes CASSPRREKLFF.

This clone occurred once. This chain joins TRBV5-6 and TRBJ2-2, with 11 bases lining up with TRBD2. Germline CDR1 and CDR2: SGHDT and YYEEEE. V dropped 4 bases and J dropped 7; count of bases not matched to a gene: 12. The CDR3 covers 17 residues. CDR3 amino acids: CASSGEGTSGGNGELFF. Here the CDR3 DNA reads TGTGCCAGCAGCGGTGAAGGTACTAGCGGGGGTAACGGGGAGCTGTTTTTT.

The table lists this clone with a count of one. This chain joins TRBV6-5 and TRBJ2-3; 7 positions match TRBD2. The CDR3 runs 15 residues. With V trimmed by 7 bases and J by 4 bases, 11 bases remained unmatched. Germline V CDR1 and CDR2: MNHEY, SVGAGI. The CDR3 DNA reads as TGTGCCAGCACGGACGGGAGCGGGGCTGCAGATACGCAGTATTTT. It translates to CASTDGSGAADTQYF.

This clone was recorded only once. This chain uses TRBV5-1 with TRBJ2-7; D possibly corresponds to TRBD1 (6 bases). The germline CDR1 and CDR2 sequences are SGHRS and YFSETQ. This CDR3 comprises 16 residues. Trimming left V 6 bases short and J 0 bases short, with 19 bases between. This chain's CDR3 is CASTVGYRASSYEQYF. In DNA, the CDR3 is TGCGCCAGCACAGTGGGGTACAGGGCCAGCTCCTACGAGCAGTACTTC.

The J gene is TRBJ1-2, the V gene TRBV6-4, with D tentatively TRBD1 (6 bases). Germline V lookup: CDR1 MRHNA, CDR2 SNTAGT. This CDR3 is 17 amino acids long. V lost 0 bases and J lost 0, with 14 bases in between. The CDR3 is CASSDSYGTPPNYGYTF. As DNA, the CDR3 is TGTGCCAGCAGTGACTCCTACGGGACACCTCCTAACTATGGCTACACCTTC.

This clone was seen only a few times. The chain is built from TRBV4-1 and TRBJ1-1; D gene ambiguous. The CDR3 has 19 amino acids. Trimming took 0 bases from V and 1 from J, leaving 21 bases between them. Per germline, CDR1 MGHRA and CDR2 YSYEKL. The CDR3 region is CASSQETTAWMGRNTEAFF. In nucleotides, the CDR3 is TGCGCCAGCAGCCAAGAAACAACAGCCTGGATGGGGAGGAACACTGAAGCTTTCTTT.

The chain joins TRBV10-3 to TRBJ1-6, with 7 bases identical to TRBD1. V was pared by 3 bases and J by 7 bases, with 9 bases of the junction left unmatched. From germline, CDR1 is ENHRY and CDR2 SYGVKD. The CDR3 contains 16 residues. DNA for the CDR3: TGTGCCATCAGTGATTCCCCAGGGGGGAAAAATTCACCCCTCCACTTT. It is translated as CAISDSPGGKNSPLHF.

The rearrangement uses TRBV27 and TRBJ2-7, with D perhaps matching TRBD2 (5 bases). This CDR3 has 13 amino acids. CDR1 MNHEY and CDR2 SMNVEV come from the germline V gene (reference sequence). Between the trimmed V and J ends, which lost 3 bases and 2 bases, there was a span of 8 bases. The CDR3: CASSLDGTYEQYF. DNA for the CDR3: TGTGCCAGCAGTTTGGACGGGACCTACGAGCAGTACTTC.

This clone was seen a few times. The J gene is TRBJ2-7, the V gene TRBV19; weak D call: TRBD1 (6 bases). CDR1 LNHDA and CDR2 SQIVND come from the germline V gene (reference sequence). This CDR3 is 13 amino acids long. Trimming took 6 bases from V and 3 from J, leaving 12 bases between them. CDR3 DNA sequence: TGTGCCAGTAGACACAGGGACAACTACGAGCAGTACTTC. Translated: CASRHRDNYEQYF.